The clone carrying this TCR beta chain was observed a single time. In the original processing: The authors estimated nucleated cell counts from reference gene primer amplification. Some clones are missing from TCRdb's copy, which holds only in-frame ones; the method was immunoSEQ multiplex PCR. The V and J calls and the clone size are those of that table, but D and trimming were determined from the DNA. The data show 270,000 or so clones, with 83% seen just once and roughly 10% held by the top ten. The data belong to a study of blood T cell repertoires in COVID-19. Across the study: Samples representing acute and convalescent COVID-19 were sourced from the United States, Italy and Spain. From T cells, B-cell-depleted T cells, or PBMCs came the material, which was cDNA or gDNA.

This clonotype was obtained from a woman aged 45-65 years who had recovered from COVID-19. Sequencing was performed on peripheral blood.

Here the CDR3 DNA reads TGCGCCAGCAGCCCGACAGCTGTCCGCACAGATACGCAGTATTTT. The encoded protein is CASSPTAVRTDTQYF. This sequence joins TRBV4-3 and TRBJ2-3, with a weak D call TRBD1 (5 bases). With 4 bases removed from V and 1 base from J, the gap between germline ends came to 12 bases. In germline, CDR1 is LGHNA, CDR2 YSLEER. The CDR3 sequence is 15 residues long.